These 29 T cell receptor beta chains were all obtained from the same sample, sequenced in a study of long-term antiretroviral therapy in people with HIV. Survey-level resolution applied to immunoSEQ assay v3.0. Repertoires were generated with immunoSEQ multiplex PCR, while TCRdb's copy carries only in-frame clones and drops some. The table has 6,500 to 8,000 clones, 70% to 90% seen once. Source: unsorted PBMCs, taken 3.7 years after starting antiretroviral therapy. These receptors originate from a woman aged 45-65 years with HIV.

In nucleotides, the CDR3 is TGTGCCAGCACCGCGCTTAGAGAGCAGTACTTC. Amino acid sequence: CASTALREQYF. This chain connects TRBV7-2 to TRBJ2-7; no reliable D call. Germline lookup yields CDR1 SGHTA and CDR2 FQGNSA. V dropped 7 bases and J dropped 7 bases, with 11 bases sitting between them. The length of the CDR3 is 11 residues.

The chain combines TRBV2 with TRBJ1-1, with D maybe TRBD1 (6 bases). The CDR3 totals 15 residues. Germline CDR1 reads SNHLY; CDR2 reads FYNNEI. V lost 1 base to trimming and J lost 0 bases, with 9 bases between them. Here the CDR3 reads CASSEVEGVNTEAFF. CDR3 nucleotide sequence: TGTGCCAGCAGTGAAGTCGAGGGGGTGAACACTGAAGCTTTCTTT. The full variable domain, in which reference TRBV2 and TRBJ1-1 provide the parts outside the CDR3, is EPEVTQTPSHQVTQMGQEVILRCVPISNHLYFYWYRQILGQKVEFLVSFYNNEISEKSEIFDDQFSVERPDGSNFTLKIRSTKLEDSAMYFCASSEVEGVNTEAFFGQGTRLTVV.

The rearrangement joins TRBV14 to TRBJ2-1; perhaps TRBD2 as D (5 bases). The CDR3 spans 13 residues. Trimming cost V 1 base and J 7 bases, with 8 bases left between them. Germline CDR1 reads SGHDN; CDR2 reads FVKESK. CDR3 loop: CASSQGRTNEQFF. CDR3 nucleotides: TGTGCCAGCAGCCAAGGGAGGACTAATGAGCAGTTCTTC.

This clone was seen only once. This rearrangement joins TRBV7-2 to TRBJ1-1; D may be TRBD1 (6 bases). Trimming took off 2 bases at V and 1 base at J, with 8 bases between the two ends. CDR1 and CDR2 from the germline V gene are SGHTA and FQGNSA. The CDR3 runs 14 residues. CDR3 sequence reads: CASSLTGSNTEAFF. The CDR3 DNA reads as TGTGCCAGCAGCTTAACAGGGTCGAACACTGAAGCTTTCTTT.

For the CDR3, the DNA is TGTGCCAGCAGTTTAAATATACTTGGAGGTCAGCCCCAGCATTTT. This gives the protein CASSLNILGGQPQHF. This chain connects TRBV27 to TRBJ1-5; D is unclear. Trimming pared 2 bases from V and 6 bases from J, leaving 14 bases between. The V gene's germline CDR1 is MNHEY and CDR2 SMNVEV (reference sequence). This CDR3 contains 15 residues.

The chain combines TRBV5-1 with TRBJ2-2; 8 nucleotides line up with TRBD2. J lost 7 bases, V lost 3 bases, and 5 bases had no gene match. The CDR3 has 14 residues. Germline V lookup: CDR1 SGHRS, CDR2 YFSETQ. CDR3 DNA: TGCGCCAGCAGCTCCCCAAGCGGGAGCGGGGAGCTGTTTTTT. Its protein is CASSSPSGSGELFF.

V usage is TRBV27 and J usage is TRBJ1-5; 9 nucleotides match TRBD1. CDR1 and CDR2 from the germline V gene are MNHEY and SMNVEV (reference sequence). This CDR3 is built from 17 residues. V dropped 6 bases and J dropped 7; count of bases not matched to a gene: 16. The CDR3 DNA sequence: TGTGCCAGCAGCCGGCCTCTTACAGGGGGCGCAGGGCAGCCCCAGCATTTT. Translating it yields CASSRPLTGGAGQPQHF.

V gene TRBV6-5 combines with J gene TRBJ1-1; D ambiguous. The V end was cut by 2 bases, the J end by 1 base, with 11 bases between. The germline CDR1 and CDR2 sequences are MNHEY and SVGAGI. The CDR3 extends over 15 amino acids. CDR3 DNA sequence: TGTGCCAGCAGTTACCTCACGGTCGGGAACACTGAAGCTTTCTTT. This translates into CASSYLTVGNTEAFF.

CDR3 sequence (DNA): TGCGCCAGCAGCCAAGATGTGGGACTGCCCTACGAGCAGTACTTC. Amino acid sequence: CASSQDVGLPYEQYF. V is TRBV4-3 and J is TRBJ2-5; the D gene is possibly TRBD2 (6 bases). The last part of the DNA fits TRBJ2-7 better; the J call may be wrong. The CDR3 covers 15 residues. Germline-derived CDR1 and CDR2 are LGHNA and YSLEER.

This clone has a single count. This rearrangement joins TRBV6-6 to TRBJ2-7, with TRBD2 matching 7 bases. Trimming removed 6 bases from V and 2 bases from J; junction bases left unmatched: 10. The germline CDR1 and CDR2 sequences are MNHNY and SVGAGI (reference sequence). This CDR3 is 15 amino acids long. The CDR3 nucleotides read TGTGCCAGCAGGGACCTAGCGGCGGGCCCCTACGAGCAGTACTTC. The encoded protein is CASRDLAAGPYEQYF.

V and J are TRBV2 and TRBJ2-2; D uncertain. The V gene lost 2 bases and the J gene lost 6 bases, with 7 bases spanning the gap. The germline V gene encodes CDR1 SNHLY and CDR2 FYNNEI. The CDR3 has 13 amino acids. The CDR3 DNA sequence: TGTGCCAGCAGTGAACGATTCCCCGGGGAGCTGTTTTTT. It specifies CASSERFPGELFF.

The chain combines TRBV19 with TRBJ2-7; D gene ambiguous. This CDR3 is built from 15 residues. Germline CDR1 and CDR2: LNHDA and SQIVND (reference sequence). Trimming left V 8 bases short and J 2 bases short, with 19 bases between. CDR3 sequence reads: CASSPRVEAAYEQYF. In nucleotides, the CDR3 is TGTGCCAGTTCGCCTCGGGTTGAGGCGGCCTACGAGCAGTACTTC.

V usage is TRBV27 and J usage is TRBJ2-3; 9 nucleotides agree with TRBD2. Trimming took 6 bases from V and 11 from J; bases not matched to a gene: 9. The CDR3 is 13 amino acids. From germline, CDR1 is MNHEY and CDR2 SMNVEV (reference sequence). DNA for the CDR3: TGTGCCAGCAGAACCTCTAGCGGGATTGGGCAGTATTTT. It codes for CASRTSSGIGQYF.

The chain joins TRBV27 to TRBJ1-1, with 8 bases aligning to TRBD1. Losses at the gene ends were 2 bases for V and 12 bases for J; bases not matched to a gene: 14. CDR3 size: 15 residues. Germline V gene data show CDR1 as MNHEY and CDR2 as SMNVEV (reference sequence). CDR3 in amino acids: CASSLHPLGQGSTFF. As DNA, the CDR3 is TGTGCCAGCAGTTTACATCCCCTCGGACAGGGAAGTACTTTCTTT.

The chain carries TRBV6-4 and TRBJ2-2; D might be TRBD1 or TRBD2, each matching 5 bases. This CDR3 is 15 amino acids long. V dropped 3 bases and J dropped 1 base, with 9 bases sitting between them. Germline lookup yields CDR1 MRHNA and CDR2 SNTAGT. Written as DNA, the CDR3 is TGTGCCAGCAGTGATCCGGGGCAGAACACCGGGGAGCTGTTTTTT. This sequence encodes CASSDPGQNTGELFF.

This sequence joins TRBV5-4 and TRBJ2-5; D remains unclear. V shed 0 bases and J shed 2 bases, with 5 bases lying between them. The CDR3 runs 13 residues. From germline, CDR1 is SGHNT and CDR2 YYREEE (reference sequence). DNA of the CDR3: TGTGCCAGCAGCTTGGGCCAGCAAGAGACCCAGTACTTC. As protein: CASSLGQQETQYF. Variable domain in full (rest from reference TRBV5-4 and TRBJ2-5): ETGVTQSPTHLIKTRGQQVTLRCSSQSGHNTVSWYQQALGQGPQFIFQYYREEENGRGNFPPRFSGLQFPNYSSELNVNALELDDSALYLCASSLGQQETQYFGPGTRLLVL.

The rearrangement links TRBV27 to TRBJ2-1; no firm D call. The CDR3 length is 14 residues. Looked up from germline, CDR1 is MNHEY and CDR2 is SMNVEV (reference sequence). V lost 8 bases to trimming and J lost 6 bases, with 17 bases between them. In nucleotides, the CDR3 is TGTGCCAGCCTTCCAATGGCAGGCAGCAATGAGCAGTTCTTC. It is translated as CASLPMAGSNEQFF.

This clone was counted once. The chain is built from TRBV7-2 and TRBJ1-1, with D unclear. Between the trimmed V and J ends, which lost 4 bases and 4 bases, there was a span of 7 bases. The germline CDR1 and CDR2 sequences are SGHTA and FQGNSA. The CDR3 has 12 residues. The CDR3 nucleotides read TGTGCCAGCAGCTCCTCTTTCACTGAAGCTTTCTTT. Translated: CASSSSFTEAFF.

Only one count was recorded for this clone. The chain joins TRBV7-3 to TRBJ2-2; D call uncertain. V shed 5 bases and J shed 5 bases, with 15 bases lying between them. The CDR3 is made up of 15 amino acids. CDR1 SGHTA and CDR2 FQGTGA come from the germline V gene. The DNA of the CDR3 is TGTGCCAGCAGCCCACGTGTTGGGGAAACCGGGGAGCTGTTTTTT. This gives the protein CASSPRVGETGELFF.

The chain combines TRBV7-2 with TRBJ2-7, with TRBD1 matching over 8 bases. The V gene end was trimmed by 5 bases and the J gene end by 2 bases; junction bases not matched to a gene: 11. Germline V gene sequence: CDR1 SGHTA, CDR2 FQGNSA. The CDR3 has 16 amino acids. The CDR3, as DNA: TGTGCCAGCAGCCCATCGACAGGGGTCTATCCCTACGAGCAGTACTTC. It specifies CASSPSTGVYPYEQYF.

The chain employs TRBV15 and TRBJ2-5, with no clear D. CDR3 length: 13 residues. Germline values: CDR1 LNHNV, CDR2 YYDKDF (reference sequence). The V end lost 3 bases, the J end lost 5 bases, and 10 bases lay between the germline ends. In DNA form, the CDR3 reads TGTGCCACCAGCAGGAGTGTCCGTGAGACCCAGTACTTC. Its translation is CATSRSVRETQYF.

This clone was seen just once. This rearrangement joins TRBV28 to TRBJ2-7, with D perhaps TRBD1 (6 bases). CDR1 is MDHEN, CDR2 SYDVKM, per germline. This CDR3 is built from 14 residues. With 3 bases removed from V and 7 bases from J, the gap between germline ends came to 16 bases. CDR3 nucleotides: TGTGCCAGCAGTTTCGGGGTGGTAGGGGGAGAGCAGTACTTC. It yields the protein CASSFGVVGGEQYF.

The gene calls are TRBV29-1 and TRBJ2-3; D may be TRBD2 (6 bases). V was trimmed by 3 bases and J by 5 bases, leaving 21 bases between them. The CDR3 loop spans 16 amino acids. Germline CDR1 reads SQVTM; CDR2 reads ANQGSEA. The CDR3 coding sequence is TGCAGCGTTGATAGGGACTCCGTGACCCACCAAGATACGCAGTATTTT. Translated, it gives CSVDRDSVTHQDTQYF.

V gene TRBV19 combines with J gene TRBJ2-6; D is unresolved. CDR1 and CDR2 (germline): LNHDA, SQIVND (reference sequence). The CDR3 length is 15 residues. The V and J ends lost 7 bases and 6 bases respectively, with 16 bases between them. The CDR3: CASKIYESAANVLTF. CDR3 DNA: TGTGCCAGTAAAATTTACGAATCGGCGGCCAACGTCCTGACTTTC.

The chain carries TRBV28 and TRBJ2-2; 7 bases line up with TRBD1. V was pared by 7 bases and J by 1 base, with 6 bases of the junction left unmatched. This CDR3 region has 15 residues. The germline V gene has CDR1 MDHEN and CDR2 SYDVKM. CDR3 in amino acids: CASISRGRNTGELFF. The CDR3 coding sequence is TGTGCCAGCATATCCAGGGGGAGGAACACCGGGGAGCTGTTTTTT.

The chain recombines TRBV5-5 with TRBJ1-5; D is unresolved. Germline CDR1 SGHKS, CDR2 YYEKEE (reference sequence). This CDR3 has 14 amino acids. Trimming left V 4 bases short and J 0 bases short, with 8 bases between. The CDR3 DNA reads TGTGCCAGCAGCGCGGGATATAGCAATCAGCCCCAGCATTTT. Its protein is CASSAGYSNQPQHF.

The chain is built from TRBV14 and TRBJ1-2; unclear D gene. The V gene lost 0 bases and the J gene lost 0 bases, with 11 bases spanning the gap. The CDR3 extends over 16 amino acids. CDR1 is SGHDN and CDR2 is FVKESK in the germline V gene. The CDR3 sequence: CASSQDLLAANYGYTF. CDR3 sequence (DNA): TGTGCCAGCAGCCAAGATTTACTTGCAGCTAACTATGGCTACACCTTC.

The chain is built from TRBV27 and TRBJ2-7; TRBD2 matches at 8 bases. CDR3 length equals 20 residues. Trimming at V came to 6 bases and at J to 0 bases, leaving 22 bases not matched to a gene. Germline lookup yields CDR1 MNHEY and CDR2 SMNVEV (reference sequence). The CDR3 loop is CASRSPRGLVTKSGSYEQYF. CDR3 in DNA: TGTGCCAGCAGGTCCCCCCGGGGACTAGTCACCAAATCCGGCTCCTACGAGCAGTACTTC.

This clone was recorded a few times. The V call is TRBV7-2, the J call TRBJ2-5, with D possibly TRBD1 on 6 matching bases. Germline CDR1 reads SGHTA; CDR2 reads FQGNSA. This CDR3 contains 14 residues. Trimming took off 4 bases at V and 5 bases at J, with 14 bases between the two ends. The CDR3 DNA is TGTGCCAGCAGCTCCCCCAGGGGTGGGGAGACCCAGTACTTC. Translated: CASSSPRGGETQYF.